This is a list of T cell receptor beta chains from one sample in a study of blood T cell repertoires in COVID-19. The method was immunoSEQ multiplex PCR; TCRdb's version includes in-frame clones alone and lacks a portion of them. The sample carries 360,000 or so clones, almost 90% recorded once. Sequenced sample: PBMCs or T cells enriched from blood (not recorded which). The receptors stem from a woman in her twenties or thirties who had been exposed to COVID-19. The CDR3 runs from the conserved cysteine through the conserved F or W. Fields, in order: D gene, J gene, clone size, V gene, CDR3 protein, CDR3 DNA. D genes are given only for firm matches. Clone size, where shown, is once, few, many, or a class for clones that have expanded.

TRBD1 TRBJ2-7 - TRBV28 CASSFGDRGWEQYF TGTGCCAGCAGTTTTGGCGACAGGGGGTGGGAGCAGTACTTC
TRBD2 TRBJ2-1 once TRBV9 CASSETSGYNEQFF TGTGCCAGCAGCGAGACTAGCGGCTACAATGAGCAGTTCTTC
- TRBJ1-6 - TRBV5-6 CASSFGSSYNSPLHF TGTGCCAGCAGCTTCGGGAGCTCCTATAATTCACCCCTCCACTTT
- TRBJ2-7 - TRBV4-1 CASSQETSPYEQYF TGCGCCAGCAGCCAAGAAACTAGCCCCTACGAGCAGTACTTC
- TRBJ1-1 - TRBV28 CASSSPFKGRDEAFF TGTGCCAGCAGTTCACCCTTTAAGGGGCGGGATGAAGCTTTCTTT
TRBD1 TRBJ2-5 - TRBV18 CASSRGQGAVGETQYF TGTGCCAGCTCACGAGGACAGGGGGCGGTTGGAGAGACCCAGTACTTC
- TRBJ1-5 - TRBV19 CASITGANSNQPQHF TGTGCCAGTATTACAGGCGCTAATAGCAATCAGCCCCAGCATTTT
TRBD2 TRBJ2-2 - TRBV19 CASKNLAGVGTGELFF TGTGCCAGTAAAAATCTAGCGGGAGTTGGCACCGGGGAGCTGTTTTTT
TRBD1 TRBJ1-3 once TRBV6-5 CASSYRQRDSGNTIYF TGTGCCAGCAGTTACCGACAACGGGACAGCGGGAACACCATATATTTT
- TRBJ2-7 - TRBV27 CASSLAGVGIYEQYF TGTGCCAGCAGTTTGGCAGGGGTCGGCATTTACGAGCAGTACTTC
TRBD1 TRBJ1-2 - TRBV7-6 CASSSLRGRRGYGYTF TGTGCCAGCAGCTCCCTCAGGGGGCGGCGGGGCTATGGCTACACCTTC
TRBD1 TRBJ1-4 - TRBV7-8 CASSRTGVGEKLFF TGTGCCAGCAGCCGGACAGGGGTGGGTGAAAAACTGTTTTTT
- TRBJ1-4 - TRBV15 CATSRDARLTNEKLFF TGTGCCACCAGCAGAGATGCCAGGCTGACTAATGAAAAACTGTTTTTT
TRBD1 TRBJ2-1 few TRBV6-1 CASSETVAGTGVYNEQFF TGTGCCAGCAGTGAGACAGTCGCCGGGACAGGGGTCTACAATGAGCAGTTCTTC
- TRBJ1-3 - TRBV19 CASSIAGAGSGNTIYF TGTGCCAGTAGTATAGCTGGGGCCGGCTCTGGAAACACCATATATTTT
TRBD1 TRBJ1-4 - TRBV5-1 CASSFGMTGSNEKLFF TGCGCCAGCAGCTTTGGAATGACAGGGTCTAATGAAAAACTGTTTTTT
TRBD1 TRBJ1-1 - TRBV6-5 CASSYSTGRTEAFF TGTGCCAGCAGTTACTCGACAGGGCGGACTGAAGCTTTCTTT
- TRBJ1-6 - TRBV1 CTSSQDKGQAVALNSPLHF TGCACCAGCAGCCAAGATAAGGGACAGGCGGTAGCCCTAAATTCACCCCTCCACTTT
TRBD1 TRBJ2-5 - TRBV7-3 CASSPGTGGFRETQYF TGTGCCAGCAGCCCCGGGACAGGGGGCTTCAGGGAGACCCAGTACTTC
- TRBJ1-2 - TRBV24-1 CATSDLSRGYTF TGTGCCACCAGTGATTTGAGCCGGGGCTACACCTTC